Shown below are 5 T cell receptor beta chains from a single sample sequenced in a study of CD8 T cells in ankylosing spondylitis. TCRdb ran MiXCR on the 5' RACE reads and lists one entry per CDR3 protein. The table lists 250,000 to 300,000 distinct CDR3 sequences, 18% of them singletons. Sequenced: blood, either unsorted or a sorted T cell fraction (not recorded which). The source of these receptors is a male donor with ankylosing spondylitis or in good health (not recorded which).

The rearrangement uses TRBV4-3 and TRBJ2-7; the match to TRBD2 covers 10 bases. Trimming removed 0 bases from V and 3 bases from J; junction bases left unmatched: 5. CDR3 length: 16 residues. CDR1 is LGHNA and CDR2 is YSLEER in the germline V gene. The CDR3 nucleotides read TGCGCCAGCAGCCAAGATAGACTAGCGGGTTACTACGAGCAGTACTTC. This codes for CASSQDRLAGYYEQYF.

A few counts support this clonotype. V gene TRBV29-1 combines with J gene TRBJ2-7; 11 bases align to TRBD2. This CDR3 has 14 residues. Germline lookup yields CDR1 SQVTM and CDR2 ANQGSEA. V lost 4 bases to trimming and J lost 2 bases; unmatched junction nucleotides: 4. CDR3 sequence (DNA): TGCAGCGTTGGTCGGGGACTAGCGGCCTACGAGCAGTACTTC. This translates into CSVGRGLAAYEQYF.

This clonotype was detected a few times. V and J are TRBV4-3 and TRBJ2-2; no clear D. The CDR3 is 15 residues long. V lost 0 bases and J lost 3, with 8 bases in between. Germline V gene data show CDR1 as LGHNA and CDR2 as YSLEER. In DNA, the CDR3 is TGCGCCAGCAGCCAAGACTACACGGACACCGGGGAGCTGTTTTTT. As protein: CASSQDYTDTGELFF.

In this sample, this clonotype turned up a few times. The chain uses TRBV28 and TRBJ2-7; 12 bases are a match to TRBD2. This CDR3 region has 15 residues. The germline V gene has CDR1 MDHEN and CDR2 SYDVKM. Trimming cost V 6 bases and J 0 bases; bases outside gene matches: 3. CDR3 loop: CASRLAGGYSYEQYF. In DNA, the CDR3 is TGTGCCAGCAGGCTAGCGGGAGGGTACTCCTACGAGCAGTACTTC.

The V and J genes are TRBV11-2 and TRBJ2-1; the D gene could be TRBD1 or TRBD2 (5 bases each). Per germline, CDR1 SGHAT and CDR2 FQNNGV. The CDR3 extends over 15 amino acids. V was clipped by 2 bases and J by 3 bases, with 11 bases between them. CDR3 coding DNA: TGTGCCAGCAGCTTATTGGGGACCGACTACAATGAGCAGTTCTTC. Amino acids: CASSLLGTDYNEQFF.